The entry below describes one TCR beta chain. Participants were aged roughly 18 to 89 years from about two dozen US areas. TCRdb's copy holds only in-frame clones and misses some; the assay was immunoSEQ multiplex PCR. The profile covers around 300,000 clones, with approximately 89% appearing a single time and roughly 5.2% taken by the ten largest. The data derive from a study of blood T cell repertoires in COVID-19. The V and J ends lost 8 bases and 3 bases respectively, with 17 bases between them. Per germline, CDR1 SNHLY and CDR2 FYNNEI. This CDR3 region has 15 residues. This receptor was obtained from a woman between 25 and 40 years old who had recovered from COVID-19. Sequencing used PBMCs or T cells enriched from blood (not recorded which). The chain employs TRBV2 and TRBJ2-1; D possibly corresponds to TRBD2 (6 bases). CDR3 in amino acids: CASPVGSSVYNEQFF. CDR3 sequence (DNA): TGTGCCAGCCCCGTGGGGTCTAGCGTCTACAATGAGCAGTTCTTC.